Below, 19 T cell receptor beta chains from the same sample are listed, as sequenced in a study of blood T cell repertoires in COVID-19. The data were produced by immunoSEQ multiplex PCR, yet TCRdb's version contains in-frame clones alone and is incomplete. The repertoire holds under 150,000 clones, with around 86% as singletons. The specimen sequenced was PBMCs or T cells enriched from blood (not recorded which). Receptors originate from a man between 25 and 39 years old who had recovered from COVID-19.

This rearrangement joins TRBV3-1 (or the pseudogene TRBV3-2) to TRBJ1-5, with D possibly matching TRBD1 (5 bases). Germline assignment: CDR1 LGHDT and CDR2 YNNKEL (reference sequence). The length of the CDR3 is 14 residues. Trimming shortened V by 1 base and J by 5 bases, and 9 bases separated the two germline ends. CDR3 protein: CASSQVTGHQPQHF. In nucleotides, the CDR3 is TGTGCCAGCAGCCAAGTCACAGGCCATCAGCCCCAGCATTTT.

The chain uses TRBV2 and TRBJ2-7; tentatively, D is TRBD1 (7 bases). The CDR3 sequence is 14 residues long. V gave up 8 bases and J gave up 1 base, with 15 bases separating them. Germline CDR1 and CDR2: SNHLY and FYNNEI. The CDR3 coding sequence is TGTGCCAGCCAGACAGGGACTCTATCCTACGAGCAGTACTTC. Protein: CASQTGTLSYEQYF.

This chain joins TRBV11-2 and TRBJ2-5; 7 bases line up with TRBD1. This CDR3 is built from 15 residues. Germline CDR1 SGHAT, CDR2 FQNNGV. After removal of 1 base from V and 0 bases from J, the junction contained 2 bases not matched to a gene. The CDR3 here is CASSLGDRDQETQYF. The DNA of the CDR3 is TGTGCCAGCAGCTTAGGCGACAGGGACCAAGAGACCCAGTACTTC.

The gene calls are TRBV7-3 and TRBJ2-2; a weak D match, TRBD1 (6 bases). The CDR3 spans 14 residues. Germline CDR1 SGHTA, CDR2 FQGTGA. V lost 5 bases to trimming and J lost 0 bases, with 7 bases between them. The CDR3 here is CASSTGSNTGELFF. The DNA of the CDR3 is TGTGCCAGCAGCACAGGGTCGAACACCGGGGAGCTGTTTTTT.

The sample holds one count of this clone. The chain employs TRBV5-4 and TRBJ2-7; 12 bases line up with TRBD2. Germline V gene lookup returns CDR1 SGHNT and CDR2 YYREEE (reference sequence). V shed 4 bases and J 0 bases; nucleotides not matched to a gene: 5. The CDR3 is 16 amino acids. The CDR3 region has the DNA TGTGCCAGCAGCACCCCACTAGCGGGAGGCTCCTACGAGCAGTACTTC. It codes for CASSTPLAGGSYEQYF.

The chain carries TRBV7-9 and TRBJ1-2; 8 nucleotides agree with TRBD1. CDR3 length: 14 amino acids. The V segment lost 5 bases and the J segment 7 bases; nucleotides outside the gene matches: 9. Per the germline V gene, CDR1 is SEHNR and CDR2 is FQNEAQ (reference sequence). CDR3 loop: CASSLDRAARGYTF. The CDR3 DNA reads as TGTGCCAGCAGCCTGGACAGGGCGGCGCGTGGCTACACCTTC.

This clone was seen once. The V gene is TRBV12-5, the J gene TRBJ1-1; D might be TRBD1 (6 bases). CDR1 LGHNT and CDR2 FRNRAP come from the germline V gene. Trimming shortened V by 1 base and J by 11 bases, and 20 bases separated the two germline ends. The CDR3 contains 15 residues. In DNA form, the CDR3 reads TGTGCTAGTGGTTTGGCCGGGACATCTAATAAGGCGGCTTTCTTT. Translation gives CASGLAGTSNKAAFF.

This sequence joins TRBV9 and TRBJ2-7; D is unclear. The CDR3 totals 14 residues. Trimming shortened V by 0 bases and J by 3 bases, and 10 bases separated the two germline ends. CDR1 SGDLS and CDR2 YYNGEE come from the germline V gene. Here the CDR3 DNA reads TGTGCCAGCAGCGTAGGTTTTACGAGCTACGAGCAGTACTTC. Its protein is CASSVGFTSYEQYF. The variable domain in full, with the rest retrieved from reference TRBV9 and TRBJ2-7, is DSGVTQTPKHLITATGQRVTLRCSPRSGDLSVYWYQQSLDQGLQFLIQYYNGEERAKGNILERFSAQQFPDLHSELNLSSLELGDSALYFCASSVGFTSYEQYFGPGTRLTVT.

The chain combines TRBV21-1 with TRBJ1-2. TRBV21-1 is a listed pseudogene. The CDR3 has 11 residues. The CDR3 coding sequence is TGTGAGAGGGAGGGCGATCGTAGCTACACCTTC. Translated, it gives CEREGDRSYTF.

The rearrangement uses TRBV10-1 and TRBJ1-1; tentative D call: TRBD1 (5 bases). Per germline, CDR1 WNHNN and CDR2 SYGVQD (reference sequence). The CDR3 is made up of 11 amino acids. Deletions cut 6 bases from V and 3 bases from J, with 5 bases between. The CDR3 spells CASRGHTEAFF. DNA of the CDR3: TGCGCCAGCAGGGGGCACACTGAAGCTTTCTTT.

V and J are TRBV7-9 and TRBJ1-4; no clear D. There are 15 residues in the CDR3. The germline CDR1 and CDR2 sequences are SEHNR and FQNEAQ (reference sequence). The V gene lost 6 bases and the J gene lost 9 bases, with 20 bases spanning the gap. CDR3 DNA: TGTGCCAGCAGGGGAGAATACTCCGGCGGACAAAAACTGTTTTTT. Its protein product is CASRGEYSGGQKLFF. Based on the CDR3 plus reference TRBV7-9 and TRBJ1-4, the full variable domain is DTGVSQNPRHKITKRGQNVTFRCDPISEHNRLYWYRQTLGQGPEFLTYFQNEAQLEKSRLLSDRFSAERPKGSFSTLEIQRTEQGDSAMYLCASRGEYSGGQKLFFGSGTQLSVL.

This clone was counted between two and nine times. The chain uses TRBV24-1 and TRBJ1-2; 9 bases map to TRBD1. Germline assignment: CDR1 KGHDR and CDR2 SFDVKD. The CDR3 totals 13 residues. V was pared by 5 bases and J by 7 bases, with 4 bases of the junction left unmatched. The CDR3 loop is CATSAGQGSGYTF. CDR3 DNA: TGTGCCACCAGTGCAGGACAGGGGTCTGGCTACACCTTC.

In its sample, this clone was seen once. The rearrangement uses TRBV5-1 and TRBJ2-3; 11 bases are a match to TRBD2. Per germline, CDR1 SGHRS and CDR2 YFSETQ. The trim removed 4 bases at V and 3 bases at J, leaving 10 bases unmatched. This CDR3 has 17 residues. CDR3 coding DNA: TGCGCCAGCAGCCGAAACCCACTAGCGGGAGAGACAGATACGCAGTATTTT. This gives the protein CASSRNPLAGETDTQYF.

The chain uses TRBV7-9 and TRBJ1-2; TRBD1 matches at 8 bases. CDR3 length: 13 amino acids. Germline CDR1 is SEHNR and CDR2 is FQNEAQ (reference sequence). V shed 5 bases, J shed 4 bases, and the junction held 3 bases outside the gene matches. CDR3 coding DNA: TGTGCCAGCAGCCCAGGGACAGGCTATGGCTACACCTTC. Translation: CASSPGTGYGYTF.

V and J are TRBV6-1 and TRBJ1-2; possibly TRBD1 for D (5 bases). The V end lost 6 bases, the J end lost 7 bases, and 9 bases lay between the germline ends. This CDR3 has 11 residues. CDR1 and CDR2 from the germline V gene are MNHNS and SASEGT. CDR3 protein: CASSPDSGYTF. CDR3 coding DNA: TGTGCCAGCAGCCCTGACAGTGGCTACACCTTC.

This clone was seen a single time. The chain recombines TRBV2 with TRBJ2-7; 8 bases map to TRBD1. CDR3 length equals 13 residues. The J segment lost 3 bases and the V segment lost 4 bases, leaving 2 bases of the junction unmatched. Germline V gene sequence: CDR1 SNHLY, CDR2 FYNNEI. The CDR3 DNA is TGTGCCAGCAGTGTGACAGGGGTCTACGAGCAGTACGTC. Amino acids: CASSVTGVYEQYV.

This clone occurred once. CDR3 sequence reads: CASRPRQGGQPQHF. DNA for the CDR3: TGTGCCAGCAGACCTCGACAGGGCGGTCAGCCCCAGCATTTT. This chain joins TRBV6-2 or TRBV6-3 and TRBJ1-5; 7 nucleotides align to TRBD1. There are 14 residues in the CDR3. Germline V gene data show CDR1 as MNHEY and CDR2 as SVGEGT. V gave up 6 bases and J gave up 6 bases; unmatched junction bases: 8.

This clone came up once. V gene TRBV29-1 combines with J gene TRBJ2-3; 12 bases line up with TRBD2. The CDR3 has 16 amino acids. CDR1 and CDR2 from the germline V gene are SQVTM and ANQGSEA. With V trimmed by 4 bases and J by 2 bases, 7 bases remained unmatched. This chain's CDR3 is CSVVTSGGTNTDTQYF. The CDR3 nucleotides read TGCAGCGTTGTTACTAGCGGGGGGACAAACACAGATACGCAGTATTTT.

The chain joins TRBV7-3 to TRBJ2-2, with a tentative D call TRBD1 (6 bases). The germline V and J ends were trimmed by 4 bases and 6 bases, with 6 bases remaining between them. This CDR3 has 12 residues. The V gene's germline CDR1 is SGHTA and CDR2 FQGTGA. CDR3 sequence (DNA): TGTGCCAGCAGCTGGGGGCCCGGGGAGCTGTTTTTT. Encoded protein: CASSWGPGELFF.